These T cell receptor beta chains were read from a single sample in a study of T-cell reconstitution after alpha-beta-depleted transplantation in children. Via MiXCR, TCRdb re-called the PCR reads, giving one row per CDR3 protein. This sample carries more than 550,000 distinct CDR3 sequences, more than 9% of them seen once, and the ten largest clones take less than 5%. Source: PBMCs from the stem cell graft donor, taken from the stem cell graft. These receptors were collected from a human donor who donated a stem cell graft to a child with acute myeloid leukemia. Both conserved end residues are part of each CDR3. A D gene is named only where the DNA matches it firmly. The listing skips clone size in some rows; elsewhere it reads once, few, many or a size class.

d_call	clone_size	v_call	j_call	cdr3_nt	cdr3_aa
TRBD1	-	TRBV10-3	TRBJ1-1	TGTGCCATCAGTGAGTCCCAGGGACAGGGGGTAGCAGCTTTCTTT	CAISESQGQGVAAFF
-	-	TRBV20-1	TRBJ2-7	TGCAGTGCTAGAGATCCGCCGGGGGAGTACTTC	CSARDPPGEYF
TRBD1	-	TRBV20-1	TRBJ2-7	TGCAGTGCCATCCGGGACAGAGCCTACGAGCAGTACTTC	CSAIRDRAYEQYF
-	many	TRBV25-1	TRBJ2-4	TGTGCCAGCAGTCAAACAGAAATCGGGCCCAAAAACATTCAGTACTTC	CASSQTEIGPKNIQYF
-	many	TRBV7-3	TRBJ2-5	TGTGCCAGCAGCCCATCTAGCAGTCAGGGGACCCAGTACTTC	CASSPSSSQGTQYF
TRBD1	-	TRBV28	TRBJ2-2	TGTGCCAGCAGGGGGACAGGGGACACCGGGGAGCTGTTTTTT	CASRGTGDTGELFF
TRBD2	many	TRBV11-2	TRBJ2-3	TGTGCCAGCAGCTTAGAGGCTAGCGGGAGGGGAACAGATACGCAGTATTTT	CASSLEASGRGTDTQYF
TRBD2	-	TRBV29-1	TRBJ2-3	TGCAGCGTCGACCCTAGCGGGATGGGCACAGATACGCAGTATTTT	CSVDPSGMGTDTQYF
-	many	TRBV11-2	TRBJ1-5	TGTGCCAGCAGCTTAGGGGCAGCCCTTAATCAGCCCCAGCATTTT	CASSLGAALNQPQHF
TRBD2	few	TRBV5-1	TRBJ2-1	TGCGCCAGCAGATTGTCCGGGACTAGCGGGAGGGCCCCCTACAATGAGCAGTTCTTC	CASRLSGTSGRAPYNEQFF
-	many	TRBV24-1	TRBJ2-1	TGTGCCACCAGTCTCGGGCTGGATGAGCAGTTCTTC	CATSLGLDEQFF
TRBD2	-	TRBV20-1	TRBJ2-7	TGCAGTGCTCCGGCTAGCGGGAGCCACGAGCAGTACTTC	CSAPASGSHEQYF
TRBD2	few	TRBV2	TRBJ2-2	TGTGCCAGCAGTGCCGAGACTAGCGGGGTAACCGGGGAGCTGTTTTTT	CASSAETSGVTGELFF
-	many	TRBV12-3/TRBV12-4	TRBJ2-1	TGTGCCAGCAGTCTCGGGGGCAATGAGCAGTTCTTC	CASSLGGNEQFF
TRBD2	-	TRBV6-1	TRBJ2-7	TGTGCCAGCACCGACGAAAGCGGGGTAAGCTCCTACGAGCAGTACTTC	CASTDESGVSSYEQYF
TRBD1	few	TRBV6-5	TRBJ1-2	TGTGCCAGCAGTTACGCGACAGGGGGCGCCTATGGCTACACCTTC	CASSYATGGAYGYTF
-	-	TRBV6-5	TRBJ2-3	TGTGCCAGCAGTTACTCGTTCCTAACAGCGCATACGCAGTATTTT	CASSYSFLTAHTQYF
TRBD2	-	TRBV4-2	TRBJ2-2	TGTGCCAGCAGCCTCCGGACTAGCGGGGTGCAGGGCACCGGGGAGCTGTTTTTT	CASSLRTSGVQGTGELFF
TRBD1	few	TRBV6-5	TRBJ1-2	TGTGCCAGCAGTTACTCTTCAACAGGGGCCTATGGCTACACCTTC	CASSYSSTGAYGYTF
-	many	TRBV20-1	TRBJ2-2	TGCAGTGCTACCAGGGCTACGAACACCGGGGAGCTGTTTTTT	CSATRATNTGELFF
-	many	TRBV12-3/TRBV12-4	TRBJ1-2	TGTGCCAGCAGTCCCAGGGAGACCAACTATGGCTACACCTTC	CASSPRETNYGYTF
TRBD2	-	TRBV11-3	TRBJ2-1	TGTGCCAGCAGCTTAGTTGGCGGGAGGTCCAACAATGAGCAGTTCTTC	CASSLVGGRSNNEQFF
-	-	TRBV18	TRBJ2-3	TGTGCCAGCTCACCGGACATTCGCACAGATACGCAGTATTTT	CASSPDIRTDTQYF
-	-	TRBV29-1	TRBJ1-4	TGCAGCGTTGACCGACAGGCAACTAATGAAAAACTGTTTTTT	CSVDRQATNEKLFF
TRBD1	-	TRBV5-1	TRBJ2-5	TGCGCCAGCAGCTTGGTCAAACGGCCCGGGACAGGGGGCCGCGTGGGAGAGACCCAGTACTTC	CASSLVKRPGTGGRVGETQYF
-	-	TRBV4-2	TRBJ2-1	TGTGCCAGCAGCCAAGAAGGGGGGCTACCTAATGAGCAGTTCTTC	CASSQEGGLPNEQFF
TRBD2	few	TRBV12-3/TRBV12-4	TRBJ2-7	TGTGCCAGCAGTCGAATAGCGGGTTTCGAGCAGTACTTC	CASSRIAGFEQYF
-	medium-sized	TRBV6-6	TRBJ2-1	TGTGCCAGCGGGAGGACCTCCGAATACAATGAGCAGTTCTTC	CASGRTSEYNEQFF
TRBD2	-	TRBV20-1	TRBJ2-3	TGCAGTGCTTCAGAGGAGGGGAGAACTAGCGGGAGACCCACAGATACGCAGTATTTT	CSASEEGRTSGRPTDTQYF
TRBD1	-	TRBV6-2/TRBV6-3	TRBJ2-2	TGTGCCAGCAGTTACAGACAGGGGGCTGACACCGGGGAGCTGTTTTTT	CASSYRQGADTGELFF
TRBD2	-	TRBV5-1	TRBJ2-7	TGCGCCAGCAGTCAAGGGACTAGCGGGAGGTACGAGCAGTACTTC	CASSQGTSGRYEQYF
-	few	TRBV7-2	TRBJ2-7	TGTGCCAGCAGCTTAGGCCAAGGGAGAATACTTTACGAGCAGTACTTC	CASSLGQGRILYEQYF
-	-	TRBV6-1	TRBJ2-7	TGTGCCAGCAGTGAGAGGGACGAGCAGTACTTC	CASSERDEQYF
TRBD2	few	TRBV29-1	TRBJ2-3	TGCAGCGTTAAGCTCAACGGACTAGCGGTAACAGATACGCAGTATTTT	CSVKLNGLAVTDTQYF
TRBD1	many	TRBV20-1	TRBJ2-7	TGCAGTGCTAGGGACAGGGGCTACGAGCAGTACTTC	CSARDRGYEQYF
-	-	TRBV20-1	TRBJ2-3	TGCAGTGCACCCAGCGGGGATACGCAGTATTTT	CSAPSGDTQYF
-	-	TRBV29-1	TRBJ2-7	TGCAGCGTCGAAGGCCCAGGAGCCTACGAGCAGTACTTC	CSVEGPGAYEQYF
TRBD1	few	TRBV25-1	TRBJ1-5	TGTGCCAGCAGCGCCGCGGGACAGGTCTTTAATCAGCCCCAGCATTTT	CASSAAGQVFNQPQHF
TRBD1	few	TRBV7-9	TRBJ2-3	TGTGCCAGCAGCTTCGGACAGGGTCCCACAGATACGCAGTATTTT	CASSFGQGPTDTQYF
-	many	TRBV7-7	TRBJ2-5	TGTGCTAGCAGCCCCGGTCAACGGGAGACCCAGTACTTC	CASSPGQRETQYF
-	many	TRBV9	TRBJ1-4	TGTGCCAGCGGAGAAAGTGCGGGGAATGAAAAACTGTTTTTT	CASGESAGNEKLFF
-	few	TRBV6-5	TRBJ2-7	TGTGCCAGCAGTTACTCGGGGACGGGTCGCTCCTACGAGCAGTACTTC	CASSYSGTGRSYEQYF
-	few	TRBV12-3/TRBV12-4	TRBJ1-1	TGTGCCAGCAGGCGTGACAGCTCGCCCAAAGAAGCTTTCTTT	CASRRDSSPKEAFF
TRBD1	few	TRBV4-1	TRBJ1-1	TGCGCCAGCAGCCACGTAACCCAGGGGGCTTTCGTAGAGACTGAAGCTTTCTTT	CASSHVTQGAFVETEAFF
-	-	TRBV9	TRBJ1-3	TGTGCCAGCAGCCCCCGGTGGGGGGTGAGCTCTGGAAACACCATATATTTT	CASSPRWGVSSGNTIYF
-	-	TRBV12-3/TRBV12-4	TRBJ1-1	TGTGCCAGCAGAATTGGGACGGCGAACACTGAAGCTTTCTTT	CASRIGTANTEAFF
-	many	TRBV18	TRBJ2-7	TGTGCCAGCTCACCACCAATGACTAGAGGCACCTACGAGCAGTACTTC	CASSPPMTRGTYEQYF
-	few	TRBV20-1	TRBJ1-5	TGCAGTGCTTTTAGGGGTCAGAGGAGCAATCAGCCCCAGCATTTT	CSAFRGQRSNQPQHF
TRBD2	many	TRBV29-1	TRBJ2-7	TGCAGCGTTCGACCTAGCCTAGCGGGAGGCTACGAGCAGTACTTC	CSVRPSLAGGYEQYF
-	-	TRBV2	TRBJ2-5	TGTGCCAGCAGTGACGTGACAGCCCAAGAGACCCAGTACTTC	CASSDVTAQETQYF
-	-	TRBV28	TRBJ2-7	TGTGCCAGCACCCAAACTACCCTCTCTAGCTCCTACGAGCAGTACTTC	CASTQTTLSSSYEQYF
TRBD2	-	TRBV28	TRBJ2-3	TGTGCCAGCAGTTCCGCTAGCGGGAGTGATTACGATACGCAGTATTTT	CASSSASGSDYDTQYF
-	many	TRBV29-1	TRBJ2-7	TGCAGCGTTGATCGGCAGCCTAGCTCCTACGAGCAGTACTTC	CSVDRQPSSYEQYF
-	-	TRBV7-3	TRBJ2-7	TGTGCCAACAGCTTAGGACCCAGGGCCTACGAGCAGTACTTC	CANSLGPRAYEQYF
TRBD2	few	TRBV6-2/TRBV6-3	TRBJ2-7	TGTGCCAGCGCCCAGACTAGCCAGGAGCAGTACTTC	CASAQTSQEQYF
TRBD1	-	TRBV5-1	TRBJ2-3	TGCGCCAGCAGCGCGACCGGGACAGGGCAAGATACGCAGTATTTT	CASSATGTGQDTQYF
-	few	TRBV10-3	TRBJ1-1	TGTGCCATCCGATCTTCGACAGGCCAGATGAACACTGAAGCTTTCTTT	CAIRSSTGQMNTEAFF
-	-	TRBV7-9	TRBJ2-1	TGTGCCAGCAGCTTAGCGACTAGGGACGTGGTTGATGAGCAGTTCTTC	CASSLATRDVVDEQFF
-	few	TRBV7-8	TRBJ2-1	TGTGCCAGCAGCTTAGGCGGGTACGGCAATGAGCAGTTCTTC	CASSLGGYGNEQFF
-	few	TRBV6-2/TRBV6-3	TRBJ2-7	TGTGCCAGCACCTCCTACGAGCAGTACTTC	CASTSYEQYF